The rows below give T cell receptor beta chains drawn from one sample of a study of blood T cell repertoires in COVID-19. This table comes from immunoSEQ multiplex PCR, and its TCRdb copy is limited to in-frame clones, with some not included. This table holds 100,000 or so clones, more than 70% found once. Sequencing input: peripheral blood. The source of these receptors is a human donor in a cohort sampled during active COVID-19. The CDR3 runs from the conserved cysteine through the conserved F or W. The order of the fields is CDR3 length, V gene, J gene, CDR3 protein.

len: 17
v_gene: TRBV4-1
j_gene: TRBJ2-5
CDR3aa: CASSQDPKASGGGTQYF

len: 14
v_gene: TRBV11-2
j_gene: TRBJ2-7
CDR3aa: CASSLGQGAYEQYF

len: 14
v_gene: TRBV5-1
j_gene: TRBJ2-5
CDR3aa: CASSFEQYQETQYF

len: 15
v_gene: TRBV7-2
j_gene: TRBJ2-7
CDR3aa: CASSPTRGGFYEQYF

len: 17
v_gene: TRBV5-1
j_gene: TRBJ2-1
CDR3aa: CASSLGGAGGSNNEQFF

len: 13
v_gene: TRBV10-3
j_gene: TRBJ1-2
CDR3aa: CAIKQGAEYGYTF

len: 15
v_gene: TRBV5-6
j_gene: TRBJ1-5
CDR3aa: CASSEGEYSNQPQHF

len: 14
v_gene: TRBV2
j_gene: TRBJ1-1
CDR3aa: CASSSGESWTEAFF

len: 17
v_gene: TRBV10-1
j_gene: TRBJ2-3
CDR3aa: CASSDVGLAGGSDTQYF

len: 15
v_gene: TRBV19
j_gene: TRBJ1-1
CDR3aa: CASSIVGTGGTEAFF

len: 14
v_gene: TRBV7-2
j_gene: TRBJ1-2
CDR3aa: CASSPSGSNYGYTF

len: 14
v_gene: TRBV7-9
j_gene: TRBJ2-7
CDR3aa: CASSPGLRVYEQYF

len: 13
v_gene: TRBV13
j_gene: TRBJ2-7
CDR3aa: CASSQNRAGEQYF

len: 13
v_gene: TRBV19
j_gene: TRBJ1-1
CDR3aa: CASSDLGGTEAFF

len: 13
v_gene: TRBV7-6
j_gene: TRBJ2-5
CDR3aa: CASTWTEQETQYF

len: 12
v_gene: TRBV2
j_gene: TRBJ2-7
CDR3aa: CASTPKGYEQYF

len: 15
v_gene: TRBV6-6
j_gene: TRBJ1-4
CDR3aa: CASTPGGGRWEKLFF

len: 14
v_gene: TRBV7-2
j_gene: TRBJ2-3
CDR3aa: CASSFRGAADTQYF

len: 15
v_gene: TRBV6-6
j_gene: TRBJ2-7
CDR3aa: CASLHRPGAKGEQYF

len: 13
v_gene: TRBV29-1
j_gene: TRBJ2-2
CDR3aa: CSAVGDSFGELFF

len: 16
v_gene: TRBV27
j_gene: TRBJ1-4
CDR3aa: CASSYYRTGDGEKLFF

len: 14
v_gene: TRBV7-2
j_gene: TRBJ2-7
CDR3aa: CASSLAGSSYEQYF

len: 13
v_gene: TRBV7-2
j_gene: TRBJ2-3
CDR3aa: CASSLVIADTQYF

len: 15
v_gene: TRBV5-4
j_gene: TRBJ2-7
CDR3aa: CASSLGGNRGYEQYF

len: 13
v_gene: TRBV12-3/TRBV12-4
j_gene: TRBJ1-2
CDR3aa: CASSLMGGGGYTF

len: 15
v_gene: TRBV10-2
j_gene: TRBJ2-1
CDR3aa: CASVERGPSYNEQFF

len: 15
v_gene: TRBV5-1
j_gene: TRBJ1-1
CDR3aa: CASSGGDREGTEAFF